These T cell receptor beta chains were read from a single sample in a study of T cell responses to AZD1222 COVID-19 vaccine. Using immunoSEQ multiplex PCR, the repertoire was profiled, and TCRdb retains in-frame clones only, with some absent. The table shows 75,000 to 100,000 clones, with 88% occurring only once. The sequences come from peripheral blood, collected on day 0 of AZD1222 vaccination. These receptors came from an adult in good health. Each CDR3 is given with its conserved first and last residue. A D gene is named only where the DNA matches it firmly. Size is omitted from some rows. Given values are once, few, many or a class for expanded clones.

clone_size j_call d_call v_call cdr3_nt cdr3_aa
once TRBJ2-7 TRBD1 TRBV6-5 TGTGCCAGCAGTTACACAGGGGGCAACGAGCAGTACTTC CASSYTGGNEQYF
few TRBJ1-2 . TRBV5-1 TGCGCCAGCAGCTCGGACAATTCCCTCTATGGCTACACCTTC CASSSDNSLYGYTF
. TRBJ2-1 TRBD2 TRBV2 TGTGCCAGCAGGGAACTAGCGGGGGGGCCGGGCGTGGATGAGCAGTTCTTC CASRELAGGPGVDEQFF
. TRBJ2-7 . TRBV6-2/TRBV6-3 TGTGCCAGCAGCCCCGAGAGGGCAGGGGTCTACGAGCAGTACTTC CASSPERAGVYEQYF
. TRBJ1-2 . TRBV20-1 TGCAGTGCTAGTCCTGAAGGCCCGCTAGGCTATGGCTACACCTTC CSASPEGPLGYGYTF
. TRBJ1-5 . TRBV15 TGTGCCACCAGCAGAACCCGACAGGCCCCTGCAGGTCAGCCCCAGCATTTT CATSRTRQAPAGQPQHF
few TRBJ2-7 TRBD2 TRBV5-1 TGCGCCAGCAGCTTGGGGCCTAGCGGGACCTCCTACGAGCAGTACTTC CASSLGPSGTSYEQYF
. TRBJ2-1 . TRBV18 TGTGCCAGCTCACCAGGCGGCGATGAGCAGTTCTTC CASSPGGDEQFF
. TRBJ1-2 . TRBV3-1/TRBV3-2 TGTGCCAGCAGCCAAGTCCCTGCGGCTGAAGATGGCTACACCTTC CASSQVPAAEDGYTF
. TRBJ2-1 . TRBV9 TGTGCCAGCAGCGTAGGACAGACTTACAATGAGCAGTTCTTC CASSVGQTYNEQFF
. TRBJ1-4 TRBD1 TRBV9 TGTGCCAGCAGCGTTCGGGACAGGGGGCTAACTAATGAAAAACTGTTTTTT CASSVRDRGLTNEKLFF
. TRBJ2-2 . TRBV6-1 TGTGCCAGCAGTGAAGCGGTGGGGACGACCGGGGAGCTGTTTTTT CASSEAVGTTGELFF
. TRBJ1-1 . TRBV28 TGTGCCAGCAGTTTGCGTCAGGGCACGGGATTCTTT CASSLRQGTGFF
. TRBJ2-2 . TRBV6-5 TGTGCCAGCAGTTACGGAGACTCGGTGGGGGAGCTGTTTTTT CASSYGDSVGELFF
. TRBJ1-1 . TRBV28 TGTGCCAGCAGTTTCTTCAAGAACACTGAAGCTTTCTTT CASSFFKNTEAFF
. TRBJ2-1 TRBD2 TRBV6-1 TGTGCCAGCAGTGAACTAGCGGGGGGCAATGAGCAGTTCTTC CASSELAGGNEQFF